One T cell receptor (beta chain) is described in this entry. Antigen unknown. With 5 bases removed from V and 3 bases from J, the gap between germline ends came to 14 bases. The CDR3 loop spans 14 amino acids. Germline values: CDR1 LGHNA, CDR2 YNFKEQ. The sample comes from a study of chemoradiotherapy in HPV16-positive cancers. The study's findings and limits: Candidate HPV-specific clones and E7-related TCR motifs grew in tumor during treatment. HPV-responsive T-cell expansion during chemoradiotherapy was linked to improved recurrence-free survival in HPV16-positive patients.

Clones were sequenced by immunoSEQ multiplex PCR, and TCRdb holds only the in-frame ones, with some missing. The table includes 4,000 to 6,000 clones, roughly 90% detected once. The chain employs TRBV4-2 and TRBJ2-7; a weak D match, TRBD2 (6 bases). This sequence originates from a human donor with HPV-associated anogenital cancer. Sequenced material: tumor tissue, taken from a patient who underwent chemoradiotherapy. This CDR3 reads CASSTSGLDYEQYF. CDR3 bases: TGTGCCAGCAGCACCTCGGGACTTGACTACGAGCAGTACTTC.